What follows is one T cell receptor beta chain and its context. This entry comes from a study of blood T cells in healthy people across ages. The CDR3 loop spans 16 amino acids. The V gene's germline CDR1 is LGHNA and CDR2 YSLEER. V was pared by 2 bases and J by 5 bases, with 9 bases of the junction left unmatched. A second PCR, run for about 7 to 11 cycles, used a sample-barcoded 5' primer plus a J-beta primer mix. TCRdb processed the 5' RACE reads anew with MiXCR; each CDR3 protein has one entry. The sample has about a million distinct CDR3 sequences, roughly 51% seen once. The sample consisted of blood. The chain employs TRBV4-3 and TRBJ2-7; 10 bases line up with TRBD2. The sequence was obtained from a woman aged 55-70 years in good health. CDR3 bases: TGCGCCAGCAGCCAACTAACTGGACTAGCGGCCAACGAGCAGTACTTC. It translates to CASSQLTGLAANEQYF.